The 27 T cell receptor beta chains presented below share a single source sample, sequenced in a study of identical twins. TCRdb re-analysed the 5' RACE reads in MiXCR, keeping a single row per CDR3 protein. The table has 700,000 or so distinct CDR3 sequences, around 20% seen once. This sample was also put to use in a study of T cells expressing NK-cell markers.

Sequenced sample: PBMCs. The source of these receptors is a woman aged 18 to 35 in good health.

V is TRBV9 and J is TRBJ2-5, with D perhaps TRBD2 (6 bases). Trimming stripped 4 bases from V and 5 bases from J, with 15 bases between. The germline V gene encodes CDR1 SGDLS and CDR2 YYNGEE. The CDR3 has 14 residues. DNA for the CDR3: TGTGCCAGCAGCCAGGGAGGCCTCCAGGAGACCCAGTACTTC. This gives the protein CASSQGGLQETQYF.

At least ten counts were recorded for this clonotype. CDR3 in amino acids: CSAAGGDTGNTIYF. The CDR3 bases are TGCAGCGCCGCGGGGGGAGATACTGGAAACACCATATATTTT. The V call is TRBV29-1, the J call TRBJ1-3, with D maybe TRBD1 (5 bases). Germline CDR1 and CDR2: SQVTM and ANQGSEA. V was shortened by 7 bases and J by 2 bases, with 15 bases between the two germline ends. The CDR3 is made up of 14 amino acids. Filled out from reference TRBV29-1 and TRBJ1-3, the complete variable domain reads SAVISQKPSRDICQRGTSLTIQCQVDSQVTMMFWYRQQPGQSLTLIATANQGSEATYESGFVIDKFPISRPNLTFSTLTVSNMSPEDSSIYLCSAAGGDTGNTIYFGEGSWLTVV.

The V and J genes are TRBV11-3 and TRBJ2-3; 9 bases are shared with TRBD2. CDR1 SGHNT and CDR2 YENEEA come from the germline V gene. Germline trimming cut 5 bases from V and 2 bases from J; bases unmatched to any gene: 14. The CDR3 is 18 residues long. CDR3 loop: CASSRGAGGPVTTDTQYF. For the CDR3, the DNA is TGTGCCAGCAGCCGAGGGGCGGGAGGGCCGGTAACCACAGATACGCAGTATTTT.

The J gene is TRBJ2-6, the V gene TRBV20-1; D perhaps matches TRBD2 (6 bases). V was clipped by 3 bases and J by 2 bases, with 11 bases between them. The CDR3 consists of 15 residues. Germline assignment: CDR1 DFQATT and CDR2 SNEGSKA (reference sequence). The CDR3 DNA reads as TGCAGTGCTAGCGGGAGAAGGGCTGGGGCCAACGTCCTGACTTTC. It specifies CSASGRRAGANVLTF.

The chain recombines TRBV7-9 with TRBJ2-3; D could derive from TRBD1 or TRBD2 (5 bases each). V lost 5 bases and J lost 4, with 13 bases in between. Germline CDR1 SEHNR, CDR2 FQNEAQ (reference sequence). The CDR3 is made up of 14 amino acids. The CDR3 region has the DNA TGTGCCAGCAGCGTCTACGGGGCGGCAGATACGCAGTATTTT. Its translation is CASSVYGAADTQYF.

V and J are TRBV12-3 or TRBV12-4 and TRBJ2-5; D is unclear. The V gene lost 6 bases and the J gene lost 7 bases, with 9 bases spanning the gap. CDR3 length: 11 residues. The CDR3 sequence: CASRSEATQYF. The CDR3 DNA sequence: TGTGCCAGCAGGTCAGAGGCGACCCAGTACTTC.

Ten or more counts support this clonotype. The chain uses TRBV6-1 and TRBJ2-5; 9 positions match TRBD2. Trimming took 6 bases from V and 5 from J; bases not matched to a gene: 10. Germline CDR1 and CDR2: MNHNS and SASEGT. CDR3 length: 15 residues. CDR3 loop: CASRIYSGSGETQYF. CDR3 bases: TGTGCCAGCAGGATTTATAGCGGGAGCGGTGAGACCCAGTACTTC.

This clonotype was seen many times. J is TRBJ1-3 and V is TRBV5-1, with D perhaps TRBD1 (5 bases). The germline gives CDR1 SGHRS, CDR2 YFSETQ. The CDR3 loop spans 15 amino acids. With 3 bases removed from V and 0 bases from J, the gap between germline ends came to 10 bases. The CDR3 DNA follows: TGCGCCAGCAGCTCTGACAGCAGCTCTGGAAACACCATATATTTT. It codes for CASSSDSSSGNTIYF.

This chain connects TRBV7-2 to TRBJ2-1; 11 bases align to TRBD2. V dropped 3 bases and J dropped 4; count of bases not matched to a gene: 5. This CDR3 is built from 16 residues. From germline, CDR1 is SGHTA and CDR2 FQGNSA. CDR3 amino acids: CASSFSGRADYNEQFF. In nucleotides, the CDR3 is TGTGCCAGCAGCTTTAGCGGGAGGGCCGATTACAATGAGCAGTTCTTC.

This clonotype came up a few times. This chain connects TRBV20-1 to TRBJ2-7; D is uncertain. Trimming removed 5 bases from V and 6 bases from J, with 17 bases in between. There are 13 residues in the CDR3. Germline CDR1 and CDR2: DFQATT and SNEGSKA (reference sequence). CDR3 nucleotides: TGCAGTGCTCTACCGGACGGAACCCTCGAGCAGTACTTC. It is translated as CSALPDGTLEQYF.

This clonotype was counted ten times or more. The V and J genes are TRBV3-1 and TRBJ2-4; D is unclear. The CDR3 has 16 amino acids. Germline CDR1 is LGHDT and CDR2 is YNNKEL (reference sequence). Trimming took off 0 bases at V and 4 bases at J, with 13 bases between the two ends. The CDR3 is CASSQDWPNTKNIQYF. DNA for the CDR3: TGTGCCAGCAGCCAAGATTGGCCGAACACAAAAAACATTCAGTACTTC.

This clonotype was detected a few times. The rearrangement uses TRBV9 and TRBJ2-6, with D tentatively TRBD1 or TRBD2 (5 bases each). The ends were cut back, 4 bases at V and 0 bases at J, with 11 bases in the middle. In germline, CDR1 is SGDLS, CDR2 YYNGEE. This CDR3 spans 16 amino acids. CDR3 nucleotide sequence: TGTGCCAGCAGCTCCCGGGGCCTCTCTGGGGCCAACGTCCTGACTTTC. As protein: CASSSRGLSGANVLTF.

The V call is TRBV11-3, the J call TRBJ2-7; 7 bases fit TRBD1. V trimming: 3 bases; J trimming: 10 bases; junction bases outside the gene matches: 9. The CDR3 spans 13 residues. Germline V CDR1 and CDR2: SGHNT, YENEEA. The CDR3 DNA reads as TGTGCCAGCAGCTTCCGGGACAGTGCCGATCAGTACTTC. It codes for CASSFRDSADQYF.

This clonotype has ten or more counts. J is TRBJ2-3 and V is TRBV20-1, with TRBD2 matching 9 bases. Germline trimming cut 6 bases from V and 8 bases from J; bases unmatched to any gene: 12. The CDR3 totals 14 residues. Germline V gives CDR1 DFQATT, CDR2 SNEGSKA (reference sequence). The CDR3 reads CSADRTSAGGTQYF. CDR3 DNA: TGCAGTGCGGACCGGACTAGCGCAGGAGGTACGCAGTATTTT.

The sample holds many counts of this clonotype. The chain uses TRBV12-3 or TRBV12-4 and TRBJ2-7; D perhaps matches TRBD1 (5 bases). V lost 4 bases, J lost 0 bases, and 10 bases lay in between. This CDR3 has 14 residues. The CDR3: CASSWTPSSYEQYF. The CDR3 coding sequence is TGTGCCAGCAGTTGGACACCGAGCTCCTACGAGCAGTACTTC.

The J gene is TRBJ2-3, the V gene TRBV20-1, with TRBD2 matching over 8 bases. CDR1 is DFQATT, CDR2 SNEGSKA, per germline (reference sequence). Trimming cost V 6 bases and J 4 bases; bases outside gene matches: 12. The CDR3 totals 15 residues. The CDR3 nucleotides read TGCAGTGCAATAGCGAGCGGGGGCGCGGCAGATACGCAGTATTTT. Encoded protein: CSAIASGGAADTQYF.

This clonotype was picked up a small number of times. The chain joins TRBV11-3 to TRBJ2-3; D may be TRBD1 (6 bases). CDR3 length: 13 amino acids. Deletions cut 1 base from V and 11 bases from J, with 13 bases between. Germline lookup yields CDR1 SGHNT and CDR2 YENEEA. CDR3 loop: CASSLALEGGQYF. In DNA form, the CDR3 reads TGTGCCAGCAGCTTAGCTCTTGAAGGGGGGCAGTATTTT.

J is TRBJ2-7 and V is TRBV7-9; a possible D gene is TRBD2 (7 bases). Germline loops: CDR1 SEHNR, CDR2 FQNEAQ (reference sequence). This CDR3 comprises 16 residues. The V and J ends lost 0 bases and 4 bases respectively, with 16 bases between them. The DNA for the CDR3 is TGTGCCAGCAGCTTAGCGTGGCGGGGGACACAATACGAGCAGTACTTC. This translates into CASSLAWRGTQYEQYF.

This clonotype was seen ten or more times. This chain uses TRBV20-1 with TRBJ2-4; weak D call: TRBD1 (6 bases). The CDR3 loop spans 17 amino acids. Deletions cut 5 bases from V and 0 bases from J, with 20 bases between. CDR1 is DFQATT, CDR2 SNEGSKA, per germline (reference sequence). The CDR3: CSAGRDRRDLAKNIQYF. In DNA, the CDR3 is TGCAGTGCTGGGAGAGACAGGCGCGACTTAGCCAAAAACATTCAGTACTTC.

The rearrangement links TRBV11-1 to TRBJ2-1; 7 bases match TRBD2. Germline V lookup: CDR1 SGHAT, CDR2 FQDESV (reference sequence). J lost 0 bases, V lost 2 bases, and 1 base had no gene match. The CDR3 runs 15 residues. The CDR3 reads CASSLLAVSYNEQFF. In DNA, the CDR3 is TGTGCCAGCAGCTTACTAGCGGTCTCCTACAATGAGCAGTTCTTC.

This chain joins TRBV5-5 and TRBJ2-7, with D uncertain. Germline CDR1 and CDR2: SGHKS and YYEKEE (reference sequence). CDR3 length: 13 amino acids. The ends were cut back, 0 bases at V and 2 bases at J, with 6 bases in the middle. The CDR3 bases are TGTGCCAGCAGCTTGGTGAGTCCCTACGAGCAGTACTTC. Protein product: CASSLVSPYEQYF.

V gene TRBV5-1 combines with J gene TRBJ2-7; D may be TRBD2 (6 bases). The V gene's germline CDR1 is SGHRS and CDR2 YFSETQ. The V gene lost 5 bases and the J gene lost 6 bases, with 21 bases spanning the gap. This CDR3 is built from 15 residues. Here the CDR3 DNA reads TGCGCCAGCAGATGGGGACTGCCGCCCTTGGTCGAGCAGTACTTC. It translates to CASRWGLPPLVEQYF. Looking up the rest from reference TRBV5-1 and TRBJ2-7 gives the full variable domain: KAGVTQTPRYLIKTRGQQVTLSCSPISGHRSVSWYQQTPGQGLQFLFEYFSETQRNKGNFPGRFSGRQFSNSRSEMNVSTLELGDSALYLCASRWGLPPLVEQYFGPGTRLTVT.

There are a few counts of this clonotype. This chain links TRBV6-5 with TRBJ1-1; D ambiguous. Trimming removed 2 bases from V and 3 bases from J, with 10 bases in between. The CDR3 covers 14 residues. The germline V gene encodes CDR1 MNHEY and CDR2 SVGAGI. The CDR3 sequence is CASSYHLGDTEAFF. CDR3 DNA sequence: TGTGCCAGCAGTTACCATCTCGGAGACACTGAAGCTTTCTTT.

This clonotype has ten or more counts. The V and J genes are TRBV20-1 and TRBJ1-1; the match to TRBD1 covers 7 bases. The CDR3 has 15 residues. V shed 3 bases and J 1 base; nucleotides not matched to a gene: 8. Germline CDR1 DFQATT, CDR2 SNEGSKA (reference sequence). CDR3 coding DNA: TGCAGTGCTAGGGGTGGGGACAGTAGGAACACTGAAGCTTTCTTT. Residues: CSARGGDSRNTEAFF.

This clonotype was counted a few times. This chain joins TRBV6-5 and TRBJ2-1; 7 bases agree with TRBD2. The CDR3 is 16 residues long. CDR1 MNHEY and CDR2 SVGAGI come from the germline V gene. J lost 1 base, V lost 2 bases, and 5 bases had no gene match. The CDR3 DNA reads TGTGCCAGCAGTTACGGGGATAGCGGGTCCTACAATGAGCAGTTCTTC. Translating gives CASSYGDSGSYNEQFF.

This clonotype was counted a few times. CDR3 residues: CASSLWPAGGNGELFF. CDR3 nucleotides: TGTGCCAGCAGTTTATGGCCAGCGGGAGGGAACGGGGAGCTGTTTTTT. This chain uses TRBV12-3 or TRBV12-4 with TRBJ2-2; 10 positions match TRBD2. Trimming at V came to 2 bases and at J to 7 bases, leaving 7 bases not matched to a gene. The CDR3 length is 16 residues.

This clonotype turned up a few times. This chain uses TRBV12-3 or TRBV12-4 with TRBJ2-1; D is possibly TRBD2 (5 bases). V was shortened by 6 bases and J by 9 bases, with 18 bases between the two germline ends. This CDR3 is built from 14 residues. This CDR3 reads CASRTGTVVPEQFF. The CDR3 bases are TGTGCCAGCAGAACGGGAACCGTCGTCCCTGAGCAGTTCTTC.